This T cell receptor beta chain came from a study of T cells after yellow fever vaccination. Each CDR3 protein gets one entry after TCRdb re-called the 5' RACE reads with MiXCR. The profile shows some 260,000 distinct CDR3 sequences, roughly 5.2% of them singletons. This clonotype was found a few times. The CDR3 consists of 14 residues. Germline CDR1 is MNHEY and CDR2 is SVGAGI. V was pared by 8 bases and J by 4 bases, with 10 bases of the junction left unmatched. V gene TRBV6-5 combines with J gene TRBJ1-2; 7 nucleotides match TRBD1. This clonotype originated in a man aged 18 to 29 who received the YFV17D yellow fever vaccine. Sequences were derived from CD4+ T cells sorted from PBMCs, sampled on the day of the yellow fever booster vaccination. The CDR3 sequence is CASWDRQPPYGYTF. The CDR3 DNA sequence: TGTGCCAGCTGGGACAGACAGCCGCCCTATGGCTACACCTTC.